One and the same sample provided the 32 T cell receptor beta chains below, sequenced in a study of OX40 agonist ivuxolimab in advanced cancers. Library method: the immunoSEQ multiplex PCR assay. TCRdb obtained this table from immuneACCESS and retained in-frame rearrangements with V and J assigned. These tables miss some clones; where compared with another copy, unresolved V genes account for less than half of the shortfall, and the remainder is unexplained. The sample profile shows about 34,000 clones; roughly 80% of them were found once. Of the sample, 2% to 3% falls within the top ten clones. The source material was CD4+ or CD8+ T cells sorted from blood, sampled in a trial of the OX40 agonist ivuxolimab. Receptors originate from an adult with an advanced solid tumor such as melanoma, head and neck, liver or kidney cancer.

V is TRBV6-1 and J is TRBJ2-5; unclear D gene. This CDR3 contains 13 residues. Germline CDR1 and CDR2: MNHNS and SASEGT. Trimming pared 4 bases from V and 1 base from J, leaving 7 bases between. The CDR3 DNA reads TGTGCCAGCAGTGCTGGGGTCCAAGAGACCCAGTACTTC. As protein: CASSAGVQETQYF.

This chain joins TRBV9 and TRBJ2-3; D not certain. From germline, CDR1 is SGDLS and CDR2 YYNGEE. The CDR3 is 15 residues long. The V gene lost 0 bases and the J gene lost 6 bases, with 14 bases spanning the gap. The CDR3 here is CASSVVGIAADTQYF. For the CDR3, the DNA is TGTGCCAGCAGCGTAGTAGGAATAGCCGCGGATACGCAGTATTTT. The full variable domain, its missing parts supplied by reference TRBV9 and TRBJ2-3, is DSGVTQTPKHLITATGQRVTLRCSPRSGDLSVYWYQQSLDQGLQFLIQYYNGEERAKGNILERFSAQQFPDLHSELNLSSLELGDSALYFCASSVVGIAADTQYFGPGTRLTVL.

This chain connects TRBV18 to TRBJ2-3, with TRBD1 identical over 9 bases. The CDR3 length is 15 residues. The J segment lost 6 bases and the V segment lost 6 bases, leaving 10 bases of the junction unmatched. Germline CDR1 reads KGHSH; CDR2 reads LQKENI. CDR3 residues: CASSQDTGGRDTQYF. The CDR3 DNA reads TGTGCCAGCTCCCAAGATACAGGGGGCAGGGATACGCAGTATTTT.

This clone has more than one count but fewer than ten. V and J are TRBV28 and TRBJ1-1, with D tentatively TRBD1 (5 bases). Trimming shortened V by 3 bases and J by 2 bases, and 10 bases separated the two germline ends. The CDR3 contains 14 residues. Germline loops: CDR1 MDHEN, CDR2 SYDVKM. CDR3 bases: TGTGCCAGCAGTTTCGGGGGAGTTAACACTGAAGCTTTCTTT. Amino acids: CASSFGGVNTEAFF.

The V and J genes are TRBV7-9 and TRBJ2-7; D uncertain. V lost 4 bases, J lost 3 bases, and 10 bases lay in between. The germline V gene has CDR1 SEHNR and CDR2 FQNEAQ (reference sequence). The CDR3 extends over 13 amino acids. The CDR3 spells CASSSVWRYEQYF. DNA of the CDR3: TGTGCCAGCAGCTCAGTTTGGCGCTACGAGCAGTACTTC.

This clone was seen only a few times. This sequence joins TRBV6-5 and TRBJ2-1; 12 bases match TRBD2. The trim removed 2 bases at V and 5 bases at J, leaving 4 bases unmatched. The germline CDR1 and CDR2 sequences are MNHEY and SVGAGI. The CDR3 spans 16 residues. The CDR3 loop is CASSYPGLAGHNEQFF. The CDR3 nucleotides read TGTGCCAGCAGTTACCCGGGACTAGCGGGCCACAATGAGCAGTTCTTC.

The chain combines TRBV6-5 with TRBJ2-7; no definite D call. Trimming stripped 6 bases from V and 4 bases from J, with 19 bases between. Germline CDR1 MNHEY, CDR2 SVGAGI. The CDR3 covers 15 residues. The CDR3 coding sequence is TGTGCCAGCAGCGGAAGATCCAGGAGAGGTTACGAGCAGTACTTC. Protein: CASSGRSRRGYEQYF.

This chain joins TRBV5-1 and TRBJ2-3; the match to TRBD2 covers 8 bases. From germline, CDR1 is SGHRS and CDR2 YFSETQ. This CDR3 is 15 amino acids long. V shed 0 bases and J 5 bases; nucleotides not matched to a gene: 5. The CDR3 DNA follows: TGCGCCAGCAGCTTGGCACTAGCGGAGAAAGATACGCAGTATTTT. As protein: CASSLALAEKDTQYF. Full variable domain (remainder filled in from reference TRBV5-1 and TRBJ2-3): KAGVTQTPRYLIKTRGQQVTLSCSPISGHRSVSWYQQTPGQGLQFLFEYFSETQRNKGNFPGRFSGRQFSNSRSEMNVSTLELGDSALYLCASSLALAEKDTQYFGPGTRLTVL.

About this clone itself: In the same sample, other DNA sequences code for this CDR3. The V gene is TRBV7-2, the J gene TRBJ1-1; D is unresolved. Per germline, CDR1 SGHTA and CDR2 FQGNSA. The CDR3 is made up of 14 amino acids. The V end lost 2 bases, the J end lost 0 bases, and 7 bases lay between the germline ends. CDR3 sequence (DNA): TGTGCCAGCAGCTTAACCGCAATGAACACTGAAGCTTTCTTT. Its protein is CASSLTAMNTEAFF.

This chain uses TRBV6-5 with TRBJ1-2; no definite D call. Germline assignment: CDR1 MNHEY and CDR2 SVGAGI. The CDR3 spans 14 residues. Trimming took 4 bases from V and 7 from J, leaving 16 bases between them. CDR3 sequence: CASSSPGGPIGYTF. In nucleotides, the CDR3 is TGTGCCAGCAGTTCACCCGGTGGACCGATTGGCTACACCTTC.

The chain uses TRBV28 and TRBJ2-7, with D possibly called TRBD1 or TRBD2 (5 bases each). This CDR3 has 16 residues. The germline CDR1 and CDR2 sequences are MDHEN and SYDVKM. Trimming pared 5 bases from V and 0 bases from J, leaving 17 bases between. DNA of the CDR3: TGTGCCAGCAGTACCTCTCGGGACCGACCCTCCTACGAGCAGTACTTC. Translating it yields CASSTSRDRPSYEQYF.

This clone was seen a handful of times. V gene TRBV19 combines with J gene TRBJ1-1; 9 bases fit TRBD1. The ends lost 3 bases at V and 6 bases at J; junction bases unmatched: 8. Germline V gene data show CDR1 as LNHDA and CDR2 as SQIVND (reference sequence). The CDR3 covers 15 residues. The CDR3 loop is CASSIGTGKVSEAFF. The CDR3 DNA reads TGTGCCAGTAGTATCGGGACAGGGAAGGTTTCTGAAGCTTTCTTT.

This clone was picked up one time. The rearrangement links TRBV28 to TRBJ2-2; no firm D call. The length of the CDR3 is 14 residues. The germline gives CDR1 MDHEN, CDR2 SYDVKM. Trimming took off 6 bases at V and 0 bases at J, with 8 bases between the two ends. The CDR3 region has the DNA TGTGCCAGCAGGTCACGGACGAACACCGGGGAGCTGTTTTTT. This codes for CASRSRTNTGELFF.

About this clone: An end of the junction does not agree with germline; a read error may underlie this. The J gene is TRBJ1-2, the V gene TRBV5-4; 8 positions match TRBD1. This CDR3 contains 13 residues. CDR1 SGHNT and CDR2 YYREEE come from the germline V gene (reference sequence). The CDR3 region is CASSLDRVNGYTF. CDR3 in DNA: TGTGCCAGCAGTTTGGACAGGGTCAATGGCTACACCTTC.

This clone was counted a single time. V is TRBV7-8 and J is TRBJ2-1; D possibly matches TRBD1 or TRBD2 (5 bases each). Germline loops: CDR1 SGHVS, CDR2 FQNEAQ. CDR3 length: 16 residues. V dropped 1 base and J dropped 2 bases, with 12 bases sitting between them. The CDR3 DNA follows: TGTGCCAGCAGCTTAGGAGGGCAGGGTACCTACAATGAGCAGTTCTTC. This codes for CASSLGGQGTYNEQFF.

This chain connects TRBV7-2 to TRBJ1-3; D might be TRBD1 (6 bases). The length of the CDR3 is 14 residues. V lost 8 bases and J 2 bases, leaving 13 bases between the germline ends. Germline V gives CDR1 SGHTA, CDR2 FQGNSA. CDR3 sequence reads: CASGQGQPGNTIYF. CDR3 in DNA: TGTGCCAGCGGGCAAGGACAGCCTGGAAACACCATATATTTT.

The CDR3 sequence: CASSLAGGSYNEQFF. CDR3 DNA sequence: TGTGCCAGCTCATTAGCGGGGGGGTCCTACAATGAGCAGTTCTTC. The chain uses TRBV18 and TRBJ2-1, with 11 bases matching TRBD2. The germline V gene has CDR1 KGHSH and CDR2 LQKENI. The CDR3 has 15 amino acids. V lost 5 bases, J lost 1 base, and 1 base stayed unmatched. Full variable domain (outside the CDR3, taken from reference TRBV18 and TRBJ2-1): NAGVMQNPRHLVRRRGQEARLRCSPMKGHSHVYWYRQLPEEGLKFMVYLQKENIIDESGMPKERFSAEFPKEGPSILRIQQVVRGDSAAYFCASSLAGGSYNEQFFGPGTRLTVL.

This chain links TRBV5-4 with TRBJ2-7; TRBD1 might be the D (6 bases). Germline-derived CDR1 and CDR2 are SGHNT and YYREEE (reference sequence). The CDR3 has 15 amino acids. V was cut by 5 bases and J by 2 bases, with 17 bases left in between. CDR3 DNA: TGTGCCAGCAGTCCTCCGGGACATCTAACCTACGAGCAGTACTTC. Encoded protein: CASSPPGHLTYEQYF.

The CDR3 sequence is CAWSSGRYQETQYF. The CDR3 DNA sequence: TGTGCCTGGAGTTCCGGACGGTACCAAGAGACCCAGTACTTC. V gene TRBV30 combines with J gene TRBJ2-5, with unresolved D. CDR1 and CDR2 from the germline V gene are GTSNPN and SVGIG (reference sequence). V lost 2 bases, J lost 0 bases, and 10 bases lay in between. This CDR3 has 14 residues.

This chain connects TRBV25-1 to TRBJ1-2; D gene unclear. Germline CDR1 and CDR2: MGHDK and SYGVNS. CDR3 length: 13 amino acids. With 2 bases removed from V and 4 bases from J, the gap between germline ends came to 8 bases. CDR3 protein: CASSEVVGYGYTF. The CDR3 nucleotides are TGTGCCAGCAGTGAAGTGGTTGGCTATGGCTACACCTTC.

The chain uses TRBV7-6 and TRBJ1-2, with 7 nucleotides matching TRBD1. Trimming at V came to 5 bases and at J to 4 bases, leaving 7 bases not matched to a gene. CDR1 and CDR2 from the germline V gene are SGHVS and FNYEAQ. The CDR3 is made up of 14 amino acids. The CDR3 bases are TGTGCCAGCAGCCCCCAGGGGGTTGGCTATGGCTACACCTTC. Translated: CASSPQGVGYGYTF.

The chain recombines TRBV6-5 with TRBJ1-6; D gene unclear. V was clipped by 6 bases and J by 8 bases, with 8 bases between them. CDR3 length: 12 residues. Germline assignment: CDR1 MNHEY and CDR2 SVGAGI. The CDR3 reads CASRHEDSPLHF. CDR3 nucleotide sequence: TGTGCCAGCAGGCACGAGGATTCACCCCTCCACTTT.

V is TRBV7-9 and J is TRBJ2-3; 8 bases agree with TRBD2. This CDR3 region has 16 residues. Germline loops: CDR1 SEHNR, CDR2 FQNEAQ (reference sequence). Trimming took 0 bases from V and 6 from J; bases not matched to a gene: 8. CDR3 nucleotide sequence: TGTGCCAGCAGCTTAGCGCCGCGGGGGGCGGCGGATACGCAGTATTTT. Its translation is CASSLAPRGAADTQYF.

The DNA of the CDR3 is TGTGCCAGCAGCCAAGATAAACAAGGGTCCAGTCAGCCCCAGCATTTT. Amino acids: CASSQDKQGSSQPQHF. This chain joins TRBV4-2 and TRBJ1-5, with D hard to call. Trimming cost V 0 bases and J 6 bases, with 15 bases left between them. Germline lookup yields CDR1 LGHNA and CDR2 YNFKEQ. The CDR3 totals 16 residues.

The J gene is TRBJ1-1, the V gene TRBV4-1; the D is unclear. CDR3 length equals 15 residues. In germline, CDR1 is MGHRA, CDR2 YSYEKL. The V end was cut by 0 bases, the J end by 0 bases, with 8 bases between. CDR3 region: CASSQEVTMNTEAFF. The CDR3 nucleotides are TGCGCCAGCAGCCAAGAAGTGACCATGAACACTGAAGCTTTCTTT.

The chain joins TRBV5-4 to TRBJ2-1; 7 nucleotides match TRBD2. Germline V gene data show CDR1 as SGHNT and CDR2 as YYREEE (reference sequence). The ends lost 2 bases at V and 1 base at J; junction bases unmatched: 6. This CDR3 region has 16 residues. DNA for the CDR3: TGTGCCAGCAGCTTCGGGGGGAGTACATCCTACAATGAGCAGTTCTTC. It yields the protein CASSFGGSTSYNEQFF.

This clone was seen more than once but under ten times. The chain carries TRBV7-3 and TRBJ2-1; a weak D match, TRBD1 (6 bases). The CDR3 runs to 13 residues. V lost 4 bases and J 9 bases, leaving 13 bases between the germline ends. Germline CDR1 is SGHTA and CDR2 is FQGTGA. Here the CDR3 reads CASSSRTQGEQFF. The CDR3 DNA sequence: TGTGCCAGCAGCTCCAGGACACAGGGTGAGCAGTTCTTC.

V is TRBV28 and J is TRBJ1-2, with a weak D call TRBD1 (5 bases). With 5 bases removed from V and 1 base from J, the gap between germline ends came to 11 bases. The CDR3 runs to 14 residues. Germline V gene data show CDR1 as MDHEN and CDR2 as SYDVKM. This chain's CDR3 is CASSRPGLNYGYTF. The CDR3 DNA reads as TGTGCCAGCAGTCGCCCGGGACTTAACTATGGCTACACCTTC.

V is TRBV7-8 and J is TRBJ1-5; D is undetermined. The CDR3 runs to 14 residues. V dropped 2 bases and J dropped 7 bases, with 12 bases sitting between them. The germline gives CDR1 SGHVS, CDR2 FQNEAQ. CDR3 amino acids: CASSLSGNRQPQHF. CDR3 DNA: TGTGCCAGCAGCTTATCCGGGAACCGCCAGCCCCAGCATTTT. Together with reference TRBV7-8 and TRBJ1-5, the CDR3 gives the full variable domain: GAGVSQSPRYKVAKRGQDVALRCDPISGHVSLFWYQQALGQGPEFLTYFQNEAQLDKSGLPSDRFFAERPEGSVSTLKIQRTQQEDSAVYLCASSLSGNRQPQHFGDGTRLSIL.

This clone has a handful of counts. This rearrangement joins TRBV7-9 to TRBJ2-3, with a possible D match to TRBD2 (5 bases). Trimming shortened V by 5 bases and J by 6 bases, and 12 bases separated the two germline ends. The CDR3 consists of 13 residues. Germline V gene lookup returns CDR1 SEHNR and CDR2 FQNEAQ (reference sequence). CDR3: CASSPRVADTQYF. Written as DNA, the CDR3 is TGTGCCAGCAGCCCGCGGGTTGCGGATACGCAGTATTTT.

This chain links TRBV7-2 with TRBJ2-7; TRBD2 aligns across 8 bases. V lost 5 bases, J lost 2 bases, and 5 bases stayed unmatched. Per germline, CDR1 SGHTA and CDR2 FQGNSA. The CDR3 extends over 14 amino acids. The CDR3 here is CASSPREGPYEQYF. In nucleotides, the CDR3 is TGTGCCAGCAGCCCCCGGGAGGGACCCTACGAGCAGTACTTC.

This clone was seen a few times. This chain uses TRBV7-9 with TRBJ1-2, with D possibly TRBD1 on 6 matching bases. V was cut by 5 bases and J by 8 bases, with 15 bases left in between. Germline CDR1 reads SEHNR; CDR2 reads FQNEAQ (reference sequence). This CDR3 is 13 amino acids long. CDR3: CASSPSPRGGYTF. The DNA for the CDR3 is TGTGCCAGCAGCCCATCCCCCAGGGGCGGCTACACCTTC.